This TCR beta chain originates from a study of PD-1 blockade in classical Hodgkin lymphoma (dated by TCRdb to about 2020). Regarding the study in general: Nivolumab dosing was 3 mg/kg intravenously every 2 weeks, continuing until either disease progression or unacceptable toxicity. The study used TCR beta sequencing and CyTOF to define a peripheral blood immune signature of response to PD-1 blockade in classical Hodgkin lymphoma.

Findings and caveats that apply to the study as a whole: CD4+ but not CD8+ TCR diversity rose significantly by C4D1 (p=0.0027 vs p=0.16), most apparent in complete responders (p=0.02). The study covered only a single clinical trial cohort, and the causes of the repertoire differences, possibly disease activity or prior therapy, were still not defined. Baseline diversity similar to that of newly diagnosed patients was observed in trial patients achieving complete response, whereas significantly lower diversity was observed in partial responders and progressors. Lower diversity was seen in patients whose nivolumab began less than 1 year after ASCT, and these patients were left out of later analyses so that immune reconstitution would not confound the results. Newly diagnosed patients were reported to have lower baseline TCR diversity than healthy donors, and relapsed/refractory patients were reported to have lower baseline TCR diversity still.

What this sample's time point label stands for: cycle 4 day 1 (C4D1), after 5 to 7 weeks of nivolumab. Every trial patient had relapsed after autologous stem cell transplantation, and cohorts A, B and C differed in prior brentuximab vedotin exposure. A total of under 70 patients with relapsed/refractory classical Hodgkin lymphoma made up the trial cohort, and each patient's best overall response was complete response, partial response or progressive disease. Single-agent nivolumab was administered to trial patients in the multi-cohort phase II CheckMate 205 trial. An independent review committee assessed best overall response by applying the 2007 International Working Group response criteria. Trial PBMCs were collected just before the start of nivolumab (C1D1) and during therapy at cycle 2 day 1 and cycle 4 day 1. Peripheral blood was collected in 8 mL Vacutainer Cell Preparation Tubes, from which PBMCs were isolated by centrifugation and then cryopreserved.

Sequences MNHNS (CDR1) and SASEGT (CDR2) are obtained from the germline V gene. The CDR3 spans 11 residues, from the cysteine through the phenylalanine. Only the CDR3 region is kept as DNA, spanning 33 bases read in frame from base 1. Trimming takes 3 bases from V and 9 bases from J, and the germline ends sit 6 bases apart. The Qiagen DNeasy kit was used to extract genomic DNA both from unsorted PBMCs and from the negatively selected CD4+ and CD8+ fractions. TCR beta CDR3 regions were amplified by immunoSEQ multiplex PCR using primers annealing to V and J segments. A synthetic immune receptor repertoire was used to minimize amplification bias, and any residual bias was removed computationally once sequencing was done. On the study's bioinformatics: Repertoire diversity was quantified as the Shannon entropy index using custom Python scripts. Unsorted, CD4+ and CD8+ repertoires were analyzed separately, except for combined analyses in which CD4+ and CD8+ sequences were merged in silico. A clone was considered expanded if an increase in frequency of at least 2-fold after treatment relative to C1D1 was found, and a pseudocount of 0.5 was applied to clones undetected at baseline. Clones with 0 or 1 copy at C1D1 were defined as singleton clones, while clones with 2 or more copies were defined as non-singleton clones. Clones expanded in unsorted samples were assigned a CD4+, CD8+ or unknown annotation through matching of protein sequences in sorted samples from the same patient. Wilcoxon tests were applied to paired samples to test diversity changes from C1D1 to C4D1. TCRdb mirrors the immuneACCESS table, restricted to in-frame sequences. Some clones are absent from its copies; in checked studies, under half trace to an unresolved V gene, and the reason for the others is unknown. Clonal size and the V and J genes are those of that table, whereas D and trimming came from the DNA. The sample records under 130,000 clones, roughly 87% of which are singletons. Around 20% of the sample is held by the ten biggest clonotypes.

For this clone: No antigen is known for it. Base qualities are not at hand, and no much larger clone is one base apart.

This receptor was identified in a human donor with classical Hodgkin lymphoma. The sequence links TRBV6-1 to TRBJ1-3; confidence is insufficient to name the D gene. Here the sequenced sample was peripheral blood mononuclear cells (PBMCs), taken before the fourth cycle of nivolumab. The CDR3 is CASSDTATIYF. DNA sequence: TGTGCCAGCAGTGATACCGCCACCATATATTTT.